This passage covers 10 T cell receptor beta chains from one sample sequenced in a study of shared T cell receptors in the human thymus. Using immunoSEQ multiplex PCR, the repertoire was profiled, and TCRdb retains in-frame clones only, with some absent. The data contain about 660,000 clones, more than 75% of them seen just once; the ten biggest clones take up around 0.01%. These data also featured in a second study, about human thymus T cells.

Sequencing was done on a sample of thymocytes. These TCRs come from a boy under three years old with a congenital heart defect.

The gene calls are TRBV29-1 and TRBJ2-1; 13 bases agree with TRBD2. Germline assignment: CDR1 SQVTM and CDR2 ANQGSEA. Unmatched junction bases numbered 19, after V lost 5 bases and J lost 0 bases. CDR3 length: 21 amino acids. The CDR3 region is CSVFVAPRLAGGQSSYNEQFF. CDR3 sequence (DNA): TGCAGCGTTTTCGTCGCCCCCAGACTAGCGGGGGGCCAGAGCTCCTACAATGAGCAGTTCTTC.

This chain uses TRBV4-3 with TRBJ2-1; tentatively, D is TRBD2 (6 bases). V dropped 4 bases and J dropped 2 bases, with 15 bases sitting between them. The CDR3 sequence is 16 residues long. CDR1 LGHNA and CDR2 YSLEER come from the germline V gene. CDR3 coding DNA: TGCGCCAGCAGCCCCCGGAGGGACGCTCCCTACAATGAGCAGTTCTTC. It yields the protein CASSPRRDAPYNEQFF.

The rearrangement links TRBV30 to TRBJ2-7; a possible D gene is TRBD2 (5 bases). The CDR3 totals 14 residues. Looked up from germline, CDR1 is GTSNPN and CDR2 is SVGIG (reference sequence). V was trimmed by 0 bases and J by 0 bases, leaving 9 bases between them. The CDR3 loop reads CAWSVRGFSYEQYF. DNA of the CDR3: TGTGCCTGGAGTGTCCGGGGATTCTCCTACGAGCAGTACTTC.

V gene TRBV9 combines with J gene TRBJ1-2; D is uncertain. Germline values: CDR1 SGDLS, CDR2 YYNGEE. The CDR3 runs 13 residues. The V gene lost 0 bases and the J gene lost 8 bases, with 11 bases spanning the gap. CDR3 protein: CASSVERPEGYTF. The CDR3 nucleotides read TGTGCCAGCAGCGTAGAGAGGCCCGAGGGCTACACCTTC.

This chain links TRBV19 with TRBJ2-7; weak D call: TRBD2 (6 bases). V was shortened by 5 bases and J by 4 bases, with 15 bases between the two germline ends. CDR1 is LNHDA and CDR2 is SQIVND in the germline V gene (reference sequence). The CDR3 length is 14 residues. The CDR3 is CASSVQGGAYEQYF. The CDR3 coding sequence is TGTGCCAGTAGTGTGCAGGGCGGGGCTTACGAGCAGTACTTC.

DNA for the CDR3: TGTGCCAGCAGCGGTACTACCCATAGCACAGATACGCAGTATTTT. Residues: CASSGTTHSTDTQYF. This rearrangement joins TRBV7-8 to TRBJ2-3, with D unclear. This CDR3 region has 15 residues. The V end was cut by 5 bases, the J end by 0 bases, with 12 bases between. Per germline, CDR1 SGHVS and CDR2 FQNEAQ.

The J gene is TRBJ2-7, the V gene TRBV10-1; D is possibly TRBD1 (5 bases). This CDR3 has 13 amino acids. From germline, CDR1 is WNHNN and CDR2 SYGVQD (reference sequence). Trimming took off 2 bases at V and 4 bases at J, with 9 bases between the two ends. As DNA, the CDR3 is TGCGCCAGCAGTGAGGGGGCAGGGTACGAGCAGTACTTC. It translates to CASSEGAGYEQYF.

This chain connects TRBV11-3 to TRBJ1-2, with D possibly matching TRBD1 (6 bases). This CDR3 is 15 amino acids long. Trimming took 0 bases from V and 7 from J, leaving 15 bases between them. Germline V lookup: CDR1 SGHNT, CDR2 YENEEA. The CDR3 DNA sequence: TGTGCCAGCAGCTTAGACGGGGCAGGGGCTGCTGGCTACACCTTC. This translates into CASSLDGAGAAGYTF. Filled out from reference TRBV11-3 and TRBJ1-2, the complete variable domain reads EAGVVQSPRYKIIEKKQPVAFWCNPISGHNTLYWYLQNLGQGPELLIRYENEEAVDDSQLPKDRFSAERLKGVDSTLKIQPAELGDSAVYLCASSLDGAGAAGYTFGSGTRLTVV.

The CDR3 region is CATSPWGGQESYEQYF. The CDR3 DNA follows: TGTGCCACCAGCCCTTGGGGCGGTCAAGAGTCCTACGAGCAGTACTTC. The rearrangement joins TRBV15 to TRBJ2-7; D is possibly TRBD1 (5 bases). Per germline, CDR1 LNHNV and CDR2 YYDKDF (reference sequence). V shed 5 bases and J shed 1 base, with 18 bases lying between them. There are 16 residues in the CDR3.

V is TRBV7-2 and J is TRBJ1-1; weak D call: TRBD1 (6 bases). CDR3 length equals 15 residues. V lost 0 bases, J lost 4 bases, and 12 bases lay in between. CDR1 and CDR2 from the germline V gene are SGHTA and FQGNSA. DNA of the CDR3: TGTGCCAGCAGCTTAGCCCAGGGGATCGGCACTGAAGCTTTCTTT. Its protein is CASSLAQGIGTEAFF.